Reported below is one TCR beta chain. RNA, at roughly 0.45 to 1 ug, was reverse transcribed with random hexamers. Via MiXCR, TCRdb re-called the immunoSEQ multiplex PCR reads, giving one row per CDR3 protein. Of about 150,000 distinct CDR3 sequences in the sample, roughly 95% were seen once. This sample was included in a study of CD8 T cells in Susac syndrome. The CDR3 consists of 12 residues. Germline values: CDR1 SQVTM, CDR2 ANQGSEA. V gave up 2 bases and J gave up 8 bases; unmatched junction bases: 3. V usage is TRBV29-1 and J usage is TRBJ2-4, with TRBD2 matching 7 bases. The TCR sequence derives from a human donor with Susac syndrome. Sequencing used CD4+ T cells from PBMCs. CDR3 region: CSVELGRDIQYF. Here the CDR3 DNA reads TGCAGCGTTGAATTGGGGAGGGACATTCAGTACTTC. Together with reference TRBV29-1 and TRBJ2-4, the CDR3 gives the full variable domain: SAVISQKPSRDICQRGTSLTIQCQVDSQVTMMFWYRQQPGQSLTLIATANQGSEATYESGFVIDKFPISRPNLTFSTLTVSNMSPEDSSIYLCSVELGRDIQYFGAGTRLSVL.